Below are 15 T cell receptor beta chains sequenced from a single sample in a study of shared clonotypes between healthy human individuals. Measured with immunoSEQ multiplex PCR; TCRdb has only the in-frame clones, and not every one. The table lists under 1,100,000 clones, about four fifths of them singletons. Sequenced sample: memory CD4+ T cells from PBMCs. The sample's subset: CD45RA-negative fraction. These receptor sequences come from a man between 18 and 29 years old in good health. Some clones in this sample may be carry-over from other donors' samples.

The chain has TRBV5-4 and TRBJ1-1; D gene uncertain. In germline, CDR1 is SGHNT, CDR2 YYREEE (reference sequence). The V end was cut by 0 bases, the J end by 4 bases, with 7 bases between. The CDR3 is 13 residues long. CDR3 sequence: CASSLGWGTEAFF. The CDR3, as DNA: TGTGCCAGCAGCTTGGGGTGGGGCACTGAAGCTTTCTTT.

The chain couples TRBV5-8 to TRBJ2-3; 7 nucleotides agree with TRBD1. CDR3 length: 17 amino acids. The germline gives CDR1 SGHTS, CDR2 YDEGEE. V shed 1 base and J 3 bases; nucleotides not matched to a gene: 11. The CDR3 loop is CASSLYPTDRVTDTQYF. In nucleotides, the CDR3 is TGTGCCAGCAGCTTGTACCCAACCGACAGGGTGACAGATACGCAGTATTTT.

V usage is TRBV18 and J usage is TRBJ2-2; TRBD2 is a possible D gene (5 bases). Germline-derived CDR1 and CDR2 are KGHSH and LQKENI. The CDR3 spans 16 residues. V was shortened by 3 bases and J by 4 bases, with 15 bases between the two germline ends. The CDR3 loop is CASSPPGNSFTGELFF. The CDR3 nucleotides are TGTGCCAGCTCACCCCCGGGGAACAGCTTCACCGGGGAGCTGTTTTTT.

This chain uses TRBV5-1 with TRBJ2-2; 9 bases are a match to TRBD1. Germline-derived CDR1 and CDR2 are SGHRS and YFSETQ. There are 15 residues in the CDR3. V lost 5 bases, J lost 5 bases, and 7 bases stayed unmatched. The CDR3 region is CASRRGTGRTGELFF. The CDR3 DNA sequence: TGCGCCAGCAGACGAGGGACAGGGAGAACCGGGGAGCTGTTTTTT.

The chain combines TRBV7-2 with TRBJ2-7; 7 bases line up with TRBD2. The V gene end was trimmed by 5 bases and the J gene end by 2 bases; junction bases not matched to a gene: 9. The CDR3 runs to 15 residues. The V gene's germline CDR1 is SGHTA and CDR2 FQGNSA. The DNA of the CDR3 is TGTGCCAGCAGCCGGGGGAGGGAGGGTCCCTACGAGCAGTACTTC. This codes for CASSRGREGPYEQYF. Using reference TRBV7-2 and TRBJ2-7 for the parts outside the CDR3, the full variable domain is GAGVSQSPSNKVTEKGKDVELRCDPISGHTALYWYRQSLGQGLEFLIYFQGNSAPDKSGLPSDRFSAERTGGSVSTLTIQRTQQEDSAVYLCASSRGREGPYEQYFGPGTRLTVT.

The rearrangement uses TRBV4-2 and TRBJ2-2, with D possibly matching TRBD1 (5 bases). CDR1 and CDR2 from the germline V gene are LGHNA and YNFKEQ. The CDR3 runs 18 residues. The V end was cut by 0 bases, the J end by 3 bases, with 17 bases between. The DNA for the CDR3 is TGTGCCAGCAGCCAAGATCGGTACCAGGGTGAGGACACCGGGGAGCTGTTTTTT. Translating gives CASSQDRYQGEDTGELFF.

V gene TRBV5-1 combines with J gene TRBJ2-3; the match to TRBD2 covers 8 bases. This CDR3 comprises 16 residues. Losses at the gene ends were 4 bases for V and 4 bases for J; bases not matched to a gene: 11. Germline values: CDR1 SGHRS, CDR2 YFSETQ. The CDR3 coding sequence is TGCGCCAGCAGCCCCTCGGCGGGAGGTGGCGCAGATACGCAGTATTTT. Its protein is CASSPSAGGGADTQYF.

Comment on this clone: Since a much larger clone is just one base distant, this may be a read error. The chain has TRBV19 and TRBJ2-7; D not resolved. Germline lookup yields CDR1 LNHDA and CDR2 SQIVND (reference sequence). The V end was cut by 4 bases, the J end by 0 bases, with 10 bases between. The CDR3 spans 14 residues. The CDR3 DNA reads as TGTGCCAGTAGTACCCCGGGCTTCTCCTACGAGCAGTACTTC. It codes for CASSTPGFSYEQYF.

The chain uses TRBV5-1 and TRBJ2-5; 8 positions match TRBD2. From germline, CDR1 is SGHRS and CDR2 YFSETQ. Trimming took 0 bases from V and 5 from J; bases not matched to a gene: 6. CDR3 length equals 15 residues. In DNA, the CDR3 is TGCGCCAGCAGCTTGGGACTAGCGAAGATGGAGACCCAGTACTTC. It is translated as CASSLGLAKMETQYF.

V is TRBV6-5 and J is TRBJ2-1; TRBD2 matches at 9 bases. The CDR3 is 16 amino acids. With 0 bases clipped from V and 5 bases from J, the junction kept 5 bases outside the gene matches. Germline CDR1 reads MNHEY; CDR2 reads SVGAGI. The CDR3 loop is CASSYSASGAHNEQFF. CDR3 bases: TGTGCCAGCAGTTACTCGGCTAGCGGGGCCCACAATGAGCAGTTCTTC.

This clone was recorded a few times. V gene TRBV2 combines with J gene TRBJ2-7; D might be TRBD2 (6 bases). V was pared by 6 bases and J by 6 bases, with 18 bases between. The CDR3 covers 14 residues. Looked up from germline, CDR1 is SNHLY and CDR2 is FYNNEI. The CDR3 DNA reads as TGTGCCAGCAGCGTCACTAGCACCTGGGGCGAGCAGTACTTC. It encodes CASSVTSTWGEQYF.

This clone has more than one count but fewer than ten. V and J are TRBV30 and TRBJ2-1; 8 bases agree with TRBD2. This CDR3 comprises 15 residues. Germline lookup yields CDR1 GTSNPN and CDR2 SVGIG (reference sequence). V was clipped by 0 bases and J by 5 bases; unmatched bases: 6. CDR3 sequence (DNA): TGTGCCTGGAGTGTACAAGCGGGAGCACACAATGAGCAGTTCTTC. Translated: CAWSVQAGAHNEQFF.

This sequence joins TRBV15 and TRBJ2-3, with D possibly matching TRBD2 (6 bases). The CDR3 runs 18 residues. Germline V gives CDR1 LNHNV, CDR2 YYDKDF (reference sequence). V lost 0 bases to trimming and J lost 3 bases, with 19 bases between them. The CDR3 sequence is CATSRDEASVKSTDTQYF. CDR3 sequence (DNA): TGTGCCACCAGCAGAGATGAGGCTAGCGTAAAATCGACAGATACGCAGTATTTT.

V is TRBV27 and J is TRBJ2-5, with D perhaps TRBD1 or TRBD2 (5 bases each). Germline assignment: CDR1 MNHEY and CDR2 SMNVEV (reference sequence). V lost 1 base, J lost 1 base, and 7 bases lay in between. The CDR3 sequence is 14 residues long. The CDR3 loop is CASSLLGTQETQYF. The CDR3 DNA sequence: TGTGCCAGCAGTTTATTGGGGACCCAAGAGACCCAGTACTTC.

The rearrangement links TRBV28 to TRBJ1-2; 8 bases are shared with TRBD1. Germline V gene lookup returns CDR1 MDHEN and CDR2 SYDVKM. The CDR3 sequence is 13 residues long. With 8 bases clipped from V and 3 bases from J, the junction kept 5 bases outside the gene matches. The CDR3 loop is CASRTGTYYGYTF. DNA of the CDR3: TGTGCCAGCCGGACAGGGACTTACTATGGCTACACCTTC.